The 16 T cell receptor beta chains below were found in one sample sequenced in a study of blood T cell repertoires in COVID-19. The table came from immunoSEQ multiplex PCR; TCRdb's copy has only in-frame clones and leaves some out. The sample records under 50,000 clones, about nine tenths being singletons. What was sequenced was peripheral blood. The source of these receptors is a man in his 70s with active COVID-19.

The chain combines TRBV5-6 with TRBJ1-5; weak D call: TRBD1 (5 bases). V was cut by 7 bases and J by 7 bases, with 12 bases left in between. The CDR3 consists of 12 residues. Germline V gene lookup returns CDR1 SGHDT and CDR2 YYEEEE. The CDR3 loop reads CASSRGGQPQHF. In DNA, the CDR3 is TGTGCCAGCTCGCGTGGGGGGCAGCCCCAGCATTTT.

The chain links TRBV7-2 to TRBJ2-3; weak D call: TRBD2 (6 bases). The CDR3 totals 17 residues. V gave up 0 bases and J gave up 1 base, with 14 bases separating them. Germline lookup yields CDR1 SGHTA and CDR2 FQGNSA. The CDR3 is CASSLALLAARTDTQYF. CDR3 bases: TGTGCCAGCAGCTTAGCATTATTAGCGGCGCGCACAGATACGCAGTATTTT.

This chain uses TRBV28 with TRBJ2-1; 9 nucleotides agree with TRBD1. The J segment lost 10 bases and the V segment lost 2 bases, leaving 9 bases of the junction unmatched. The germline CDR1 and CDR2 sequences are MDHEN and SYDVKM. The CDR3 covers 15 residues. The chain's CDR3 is CASSLGGTGIWEQFF. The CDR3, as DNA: TGTGCCAGCAGTTTAGGGGGGACAGGGATTTGGGAGCAGTTCTTC.

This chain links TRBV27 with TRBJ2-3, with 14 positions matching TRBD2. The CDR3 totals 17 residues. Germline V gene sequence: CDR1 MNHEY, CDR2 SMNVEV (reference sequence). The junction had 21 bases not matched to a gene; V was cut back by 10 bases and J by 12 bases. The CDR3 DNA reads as TGTGCCACCTCCCTAACCGGGGGGACTAGCGGGGGAGTTGCCCAGTATTTT. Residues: CATSLTGGTSGGVAQYF.

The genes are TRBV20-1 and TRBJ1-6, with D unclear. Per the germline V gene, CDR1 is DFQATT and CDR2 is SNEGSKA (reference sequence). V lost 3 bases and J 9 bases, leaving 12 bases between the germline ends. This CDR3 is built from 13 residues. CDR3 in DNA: TGCAGTGCTAGTCGCGAGCCGGGTTCACCCCTCCACTTT. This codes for CSASREPGSPLHF.

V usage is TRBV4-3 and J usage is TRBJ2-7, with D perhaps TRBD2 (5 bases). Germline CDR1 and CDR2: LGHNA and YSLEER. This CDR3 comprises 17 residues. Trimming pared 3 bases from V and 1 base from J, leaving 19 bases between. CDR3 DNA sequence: TGCGCCAGCAGCCAGGAACCCCCGGGGTTTGGGTCCTACGAGCAGTACTTC. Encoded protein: CASSQEPPGFGSYEQYF.

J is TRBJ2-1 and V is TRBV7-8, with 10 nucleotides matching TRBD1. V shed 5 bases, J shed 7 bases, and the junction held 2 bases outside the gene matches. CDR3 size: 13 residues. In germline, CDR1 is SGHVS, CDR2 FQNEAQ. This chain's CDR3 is CASSRQGANEQFF. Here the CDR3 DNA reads TGTGCCAGCAGCCGACAGGGGGCGAATGAGCAGTTCTTC.

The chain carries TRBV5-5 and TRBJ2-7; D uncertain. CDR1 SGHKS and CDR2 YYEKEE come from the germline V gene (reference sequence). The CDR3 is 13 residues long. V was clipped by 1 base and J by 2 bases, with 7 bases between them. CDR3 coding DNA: TGTGCCAGCAGCTTGTACGAGACCTACGAGCAGTACTTC. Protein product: CASSLYETYEQYF.

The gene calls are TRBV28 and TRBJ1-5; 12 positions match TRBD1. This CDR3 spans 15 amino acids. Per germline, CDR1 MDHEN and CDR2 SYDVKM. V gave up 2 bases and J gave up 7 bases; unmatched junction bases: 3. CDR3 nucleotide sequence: TGTGCCAGCAGTTTACGGGGACAGGGGGCCCAGCCCCAGCATTTT. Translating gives CASSLRGQGAQPQHF. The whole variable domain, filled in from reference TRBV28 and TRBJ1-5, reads DVKVTQSSRYLVKRTGEKVFLECVQDMDHENMFWYRQDPGLGLRLIYFSYDVKMKEKGDIPEGYSVSREKKERFSLILESASTNQTSMYLCASSLRGQGAQPQHFGDGTRLSIL.

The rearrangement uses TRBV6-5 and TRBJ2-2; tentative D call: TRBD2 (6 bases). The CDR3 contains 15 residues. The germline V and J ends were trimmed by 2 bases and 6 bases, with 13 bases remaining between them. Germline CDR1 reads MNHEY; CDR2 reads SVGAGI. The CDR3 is CASSYGRGGAGELFF. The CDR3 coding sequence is TGTGCCAGCAGTTACGGGCGGGGAGGAGCCGGGGAGCTGTTTTTT.

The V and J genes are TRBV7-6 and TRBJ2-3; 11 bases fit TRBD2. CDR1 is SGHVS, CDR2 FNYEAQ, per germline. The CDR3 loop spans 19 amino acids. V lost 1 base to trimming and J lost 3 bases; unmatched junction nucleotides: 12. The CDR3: CASSLEGTSGRPETDTQYF. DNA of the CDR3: TGTGCCAGCAGCTTAGAAGGAACTAGCGGGAGACCTGAGACAGATACGCAGTATTTT.

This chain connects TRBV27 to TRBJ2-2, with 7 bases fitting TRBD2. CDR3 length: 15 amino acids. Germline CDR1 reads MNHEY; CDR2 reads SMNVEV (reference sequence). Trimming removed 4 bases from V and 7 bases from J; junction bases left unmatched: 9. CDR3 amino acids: CASSWGGEVFGELFF. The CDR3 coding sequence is TGTGCCAGCAGTTGGGGGGGAGAGGTCTTCGGGGAGCTGTTTTTT.

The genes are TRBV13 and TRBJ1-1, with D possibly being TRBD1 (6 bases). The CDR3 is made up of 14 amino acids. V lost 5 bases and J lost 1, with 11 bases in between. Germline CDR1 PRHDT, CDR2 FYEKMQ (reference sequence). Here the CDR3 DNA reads TGTGCCAGCAGCACCGGGACACCGAACACTGAAGCTTTCTTT. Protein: CASSTGTPNTEAFF. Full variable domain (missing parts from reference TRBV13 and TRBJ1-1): AAGVIQSPRHLIKEKRETATLKCYPIPRHDTVYWYQQGPGQDPQFLISFYEKMQSDKGSIPDRFSAQQFSDYHSELNMSSLELGDSALYFCASSTGTPNTEAFFGQGTRLTVV.

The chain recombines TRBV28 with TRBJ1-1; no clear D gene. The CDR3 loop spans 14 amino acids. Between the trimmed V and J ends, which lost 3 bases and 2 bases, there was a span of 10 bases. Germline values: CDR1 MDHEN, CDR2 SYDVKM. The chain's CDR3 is CASSLGRLNTEAFF. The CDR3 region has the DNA TGTGCCAGCAGTTTGGGCAGATTAAACACTGAAGCTTTCTTT.

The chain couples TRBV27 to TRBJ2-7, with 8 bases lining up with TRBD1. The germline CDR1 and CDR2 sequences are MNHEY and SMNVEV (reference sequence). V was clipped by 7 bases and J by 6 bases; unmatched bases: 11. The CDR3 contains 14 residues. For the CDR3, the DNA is TGTGCCAGCAAGAGCAGGGGGCGCCGGGGCGAGCAGTACTTC. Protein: CASKSRGRRGEQYF.

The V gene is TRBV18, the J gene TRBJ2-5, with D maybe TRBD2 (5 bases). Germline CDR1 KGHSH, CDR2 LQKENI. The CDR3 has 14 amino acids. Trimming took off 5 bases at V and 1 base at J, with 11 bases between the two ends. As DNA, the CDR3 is TGTGCCAGCTCAGCGTCGGGATCCCAAGAGACCCAGTACTTC. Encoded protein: CASSASGSQETQYF.